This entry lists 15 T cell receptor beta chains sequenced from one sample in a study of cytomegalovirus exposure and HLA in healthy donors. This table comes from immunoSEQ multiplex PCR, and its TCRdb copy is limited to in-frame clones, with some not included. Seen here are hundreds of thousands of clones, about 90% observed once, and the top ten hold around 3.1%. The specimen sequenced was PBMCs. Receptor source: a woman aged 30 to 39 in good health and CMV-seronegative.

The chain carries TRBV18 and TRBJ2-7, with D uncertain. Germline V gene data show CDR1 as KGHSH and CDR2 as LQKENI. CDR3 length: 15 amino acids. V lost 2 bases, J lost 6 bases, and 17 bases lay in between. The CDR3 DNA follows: TGTGCCAGCTCACCAGTGGCCTCCCCAGAAGGCGAGCAGTACTTC. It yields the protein CASSPVASPEGEQYF. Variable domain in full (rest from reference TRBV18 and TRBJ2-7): NAGVMQNPRHLVRRRGQEARLRCSPMKGHSHVYWYRQLPEEGLKFMVYLQKENIIDESGMPKERFSAEFPKEGPSILRIQQVVRGDSAAYFCASSPVASPEGEQYFGPGTRLTVT.

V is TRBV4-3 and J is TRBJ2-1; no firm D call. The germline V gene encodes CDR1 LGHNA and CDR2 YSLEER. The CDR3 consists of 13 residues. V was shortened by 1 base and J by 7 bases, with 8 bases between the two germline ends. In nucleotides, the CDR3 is TGCGCCAGCAGCCAAGGGGTAGGGAATGAGCAGTTCTTC. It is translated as CASSQGVGNEQFF.

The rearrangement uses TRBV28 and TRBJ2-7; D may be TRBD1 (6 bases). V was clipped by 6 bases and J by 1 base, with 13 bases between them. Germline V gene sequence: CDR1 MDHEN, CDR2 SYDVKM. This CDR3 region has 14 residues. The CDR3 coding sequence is TGTGCCAGCAGGAAACAGGGTCTATCCTACGAGCAGTACTTC. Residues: CASRKQGLSYEQYF.

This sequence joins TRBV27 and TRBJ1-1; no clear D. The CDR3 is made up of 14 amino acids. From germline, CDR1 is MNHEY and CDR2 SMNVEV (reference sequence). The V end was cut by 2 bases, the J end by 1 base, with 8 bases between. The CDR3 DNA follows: TGTGCCAGCAGTTTAGAGGGTGGGAACACTGAAGCTTTCTTT. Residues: CASSLEGGNTEAFF.

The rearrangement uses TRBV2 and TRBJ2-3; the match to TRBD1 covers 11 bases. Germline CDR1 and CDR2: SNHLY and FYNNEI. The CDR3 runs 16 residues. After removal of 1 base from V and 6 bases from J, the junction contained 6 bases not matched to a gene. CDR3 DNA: TGTGCCAGCAGTGAAGGAGGGACAGGGGGAGGGGATACGCAGTATTTT. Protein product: CASSEGGTGGGDTQYF.

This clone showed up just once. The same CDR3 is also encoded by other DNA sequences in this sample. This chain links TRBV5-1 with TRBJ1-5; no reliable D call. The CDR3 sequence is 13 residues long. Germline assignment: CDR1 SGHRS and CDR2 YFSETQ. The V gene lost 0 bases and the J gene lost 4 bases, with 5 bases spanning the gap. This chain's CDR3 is CASSLVGNQPQHF. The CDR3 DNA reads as TGCGCCAGCAGCTTGGTGGGTAATCAGCCCCAGCATTTT.

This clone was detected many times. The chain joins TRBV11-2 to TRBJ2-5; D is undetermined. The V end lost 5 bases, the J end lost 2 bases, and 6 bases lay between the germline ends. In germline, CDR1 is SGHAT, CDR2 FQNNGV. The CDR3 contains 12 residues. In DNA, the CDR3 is TGTGCCAGCAGCGGGATTCAAGAGACCCAGTACTTC. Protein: CASSGIQETQYF.

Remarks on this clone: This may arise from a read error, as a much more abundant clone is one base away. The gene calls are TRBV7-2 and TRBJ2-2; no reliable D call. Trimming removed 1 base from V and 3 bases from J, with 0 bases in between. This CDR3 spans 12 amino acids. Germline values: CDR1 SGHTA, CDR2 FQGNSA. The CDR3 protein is CASSLDTGELFF. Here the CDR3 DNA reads TGTGCCAGCAGCTTAGACACCGGGGAGCTGTTTTTT.

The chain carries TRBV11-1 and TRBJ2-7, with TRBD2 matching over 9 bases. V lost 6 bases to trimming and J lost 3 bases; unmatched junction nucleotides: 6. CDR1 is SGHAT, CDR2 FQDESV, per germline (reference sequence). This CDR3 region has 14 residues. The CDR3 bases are TGTGCCAGCAGTCATAGCGGGAGAGTCTACGAGCAGTACTTC. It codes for CASSHSGRVYEQYF.

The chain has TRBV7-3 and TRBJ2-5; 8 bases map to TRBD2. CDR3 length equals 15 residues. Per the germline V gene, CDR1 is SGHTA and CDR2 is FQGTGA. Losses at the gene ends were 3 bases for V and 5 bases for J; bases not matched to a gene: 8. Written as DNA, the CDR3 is TGTGCCAGCAGCTTGGACGGGAGGGGAGGGGAGACCCAGTACTTC. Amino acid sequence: CASSLDGRGGETQYF.

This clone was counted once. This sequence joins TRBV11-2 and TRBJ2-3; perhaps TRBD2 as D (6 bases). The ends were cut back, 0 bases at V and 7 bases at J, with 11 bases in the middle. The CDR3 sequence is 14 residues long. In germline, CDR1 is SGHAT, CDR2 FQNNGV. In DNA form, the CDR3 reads TGTGCCAGCAGCTTAGAGGGCGCGGGACATACGCAGTATTTT. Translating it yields CASSLEGAGHTQYF. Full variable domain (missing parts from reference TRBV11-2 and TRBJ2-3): EAGVAQSPRYKIIEKRQSVAFWCNPISGHATLYWYQQILGQGPKLLIQFQNNGVVDDSQLPKDRFSAERLKGVDSTLKIQPAKLEDSAVYLCASSLEGAGHTQYFGPGTRLTVL.

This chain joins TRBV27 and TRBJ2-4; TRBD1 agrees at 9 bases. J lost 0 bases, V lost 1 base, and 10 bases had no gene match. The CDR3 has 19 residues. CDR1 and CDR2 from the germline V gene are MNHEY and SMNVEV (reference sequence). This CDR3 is CASSLWTGAGAGAKNIQYF. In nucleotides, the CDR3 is TGTGCCAGCAGTTTATGGACAGGGGCGGGCGCCGGAGCCAAAAACATTCAGTACTTC.

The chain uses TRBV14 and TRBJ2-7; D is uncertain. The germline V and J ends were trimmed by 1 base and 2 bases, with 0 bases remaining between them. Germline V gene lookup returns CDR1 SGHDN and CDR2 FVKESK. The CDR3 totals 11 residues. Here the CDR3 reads CASSQAYEQYF. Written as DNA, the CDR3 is TGTGCCAGCAGCCAAGCCTACGAGCAGTACTTC. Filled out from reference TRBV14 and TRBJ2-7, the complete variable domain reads EAGVTQFPSHSVIEKGQTVTLRCDPISGHDNLYWYRRVMGKEIKFLLHFVKESKQDESGMPNNRFLAERTGGTYSTLKVQPAELEDSGVYFCASSQAYEQYFGPGTRLTVT.

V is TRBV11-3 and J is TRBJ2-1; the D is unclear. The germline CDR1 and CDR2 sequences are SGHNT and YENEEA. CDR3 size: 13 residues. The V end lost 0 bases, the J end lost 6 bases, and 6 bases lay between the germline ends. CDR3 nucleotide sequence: TGTGCCAGCAGCTTAGAACTCCCCAATGAGCAGTTCTTC. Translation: CASSLELPNEQFF.

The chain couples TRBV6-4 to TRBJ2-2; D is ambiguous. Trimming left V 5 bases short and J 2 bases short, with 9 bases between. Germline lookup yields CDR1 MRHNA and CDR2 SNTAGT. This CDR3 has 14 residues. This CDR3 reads CASSPSLNTGELFF. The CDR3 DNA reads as TGTGCCAGCAGTCCCAGCCTTAACACCGGGGAGCTGTTTTTT.